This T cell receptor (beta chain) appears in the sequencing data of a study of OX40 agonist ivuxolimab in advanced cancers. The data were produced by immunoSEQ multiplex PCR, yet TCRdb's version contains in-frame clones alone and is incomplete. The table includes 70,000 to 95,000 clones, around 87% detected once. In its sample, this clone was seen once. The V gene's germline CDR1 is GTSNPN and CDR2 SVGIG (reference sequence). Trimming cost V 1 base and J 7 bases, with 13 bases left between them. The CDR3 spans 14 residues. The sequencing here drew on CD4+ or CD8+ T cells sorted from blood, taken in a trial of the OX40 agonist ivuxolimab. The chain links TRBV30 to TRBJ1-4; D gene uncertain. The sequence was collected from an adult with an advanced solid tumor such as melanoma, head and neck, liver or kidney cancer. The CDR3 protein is CAWSGNRKSEKLFF. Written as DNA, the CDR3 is TGTGCCTGGAGTGGAAACAGAAAGAGTGAAAAACTGTTTTTT.